The 20 T cell receptor beta chains presented below share a single source sample, sequenced in a study of T cells after yellow fever vaccination. TCRdb reprocessed the 5' RACE reads via MiXCR and lists one record per CDR3 protein. The table lists 300,000 to 450,000 distinct CDR3 sequences, approximately 8% of them singletons. Sequences were derived from PBMCs, sampled 35 to 50 days after the first yellow fever vaccination. The receptors derive from a man between 18 and 29 years old who received the YFV17D yellow fever vaccine.

This clonotype showed up just a few times. The CDR3 DNA reads TGCGCCAGCAGCCAGGGAATAAATGAGCAGTTCTTC. Translated, it gives CASSQGINEQFF. This chain joins TRBV4-3 and TRBJ2-1; no firm D call. This CDR3 region has 12 residues. Per germline, CDR1 LGHNA and CDR2 YSLEER. V dropped 3 bases and J dropped 7 bases, with 7 bases sitting between them.

This chain connects TRBV7-8 to TRBJ1-1; 10 bases map to TRBD1. The germline V gene has CDR1 SGHVS and CDR2 FQNEAQ. J gave up 2 bases and V 3 bases, and 3 bases lay outside the gene matches. The CDR3 covers 15 residues. CDR3: CASSFRQGANTEAFF. The DNA of the CDR3 is TGTGCCAGCAGCTTTCGACAGGGGGCTAACACTGAAGCTTTCTTT. Variable domain in full (rest from reference TRBV7-8 and TRBJ1-1): GAGVSQSPRYKVAKRGQDVALRCDPISGHVSLFWYQQALGQGPEFLTYFQNEAQLDKSGLPSDRFFAERPEGSVSTLKIQRTQQEDSAVYLCASSFRQGANTEAFFGQGTRLTVV.

This clonotype was seen only a few times. The genes are TRBV14 and TRBJ2-3; a possible D gene is TRBD1 (6 bases). Germline CDR1 is SGHDN and CDR2 is FVKESK. With 1 base removed from V and 4 bases from J, the gap between germline ends came to 6 bases. CDR3 size: 13 residues. DNA of the CDR3: TGTGCCAGCAGCCAAGCAGGGGCAGATACGCAGTATTTT. It is translated as CASSQAGADTQYF.

This clonotype has ten or more counts. The chain links TRBV5-1 to TRBJ2-1; D uncertain. Between the trimmed V and J ends, which lost 2 bases and 8 bases, there was a span of 8 bases. There are 12 residues in the CDR3. From germline, CDR1 is SGHRS and CDR2 YFSETQ. Here the CDR3 reads CASSLGPYEQFF. The CDR3 DNA reads as TGCGCCAGCAGCTTAGGTCCTTATGAGCAGTTCTTC.

This chain uses TRBV12-3 or TRBV12-4 with TRBJ2-7, with a tentative D call TRBD1 (6 bases). The CDR3 has 14 residues. V was trimmed by 10 bases and J by 1 base, leaving 17 bases between them. Here the CDR3 DNA reads TGTGCCACAAACAGGGAACAGCTATCCTACGAGCAGTACGTC. Encoded protein: CATNREQLSYEQYV.

This clonotype has ten or more counts. The V gene is TRBV5-5, the J gene TRBJ2-1; D call uncertain. Germline CDR1 SGHKS, CDR2 YYEKEE (reference sequence). This CDR3 has 12 residues. Trimming took off 2 bases at V and 8 bases at J, with 8 bases between the two ends. The CDR3, as DNA: TGTGCCAGCAGCTTTAGAGTAGATGAGCAGTTCTTC. This gives the protein CASSFRVDEQFF.

In this sample, this clonotype turned up a few times. This chain connects TRBV10-3 to TRBJ1-2; D is unresolved. V lost 10 bases, J lost 8 bases, and 20 bases lay in between. The CDR3 consists of 13 residues. Germline values: CDR1 ENHRY, CDR2 SYGVKD. In nucleotides, the CDR3 is TGTGCCACAACCCGACGGGGAATGGAAGGCTACACCTTC. The encoded protein is CATTRRGMEGYTF.

This clonotype was observed a handful of times. CDR3 sequence reads: CATHRTGGSPLHF. CDR3 in DNA: TGTGCCACCCACCGGACAGGGGGTTCACCCCTCCACTTT. The chain uses TRBV6-2 or TRBV6-3 and TRBJ1-6, with 10 bases that match TRBD1. The J segment lost 9 bases and the V segment lost 10 bases, leaving 6 bases of the junction unmatched. The germline V gene encodes CDR1 MNHEY and CDR2 SVGEGT. The CDR3 has 13 amino acids.

This clonotype was counted only a few times. The V and J genes are TRBV12-3 or TRBV12-4 and TRBJ2-7, with D perhaps given as TRBD1 or TRBD2 (5 bases each). V was trimmed by 1 base and J by 5 bases, leaving 15 bases between them. This CDR3 comprises 15 residues. The CDR3 loop is CASSLGPAGSHEQYF. The CDR3 DNA follows: TGTGCCAGCAGTTTAGGGCCCGCAGGGAGCCACGAGCAGTACTTC.

This clonotype came up a few times. The V call is TRBV29-1, the J call TRBJ2-5; 7 bases match TRBD1. Germline lookup yields CDR1 SQVTM and CDR2 ANQGSEA. This CDR3 contains 12 residues. V shed 6 bases and J 0 bases; nucleotides not matched to a gene: 1. The CDR3 DNA follows: TGCAGCGTCCAGGGGGACCAAGAGACCCAGTACTTC. It translates to CSVQGDQETQYF.

This clonotype has just a few counts. The J gene is TRBJ1-2, the V gene TRBV6-5; 12 positions match TRBD1. Trimming took 0 bases from V and 8 from J; bases not matched to a gene: 7. The CDR3 has 16 amino acids. Germline V lookup: CDR1 MNHEY, CDR2 SVGAGI. The DNA of the CDR3 is TGTGCCAGCAGTTACTCCCCGGGACAGGGGGCGGTCGGCTACACCTTC. Translated, it gives CASSYSPGQGAVGYTF.

In this sample, this clonotype turned up many times. The chain is built from TRBV24-1 and TRBJ2-2; D call uncertain. CDR1 is KGHDR, CDR2 SFDVKD, per germline. This CDR3 is 13 amino acids long. V gave up 5 bases and J gave up 7 bases, with 10 bases separating them. CDR3 nucleotides: TGTGCCACCAGTGCTCAATTCGGCGGGGAGCTGTTTTTT. This encodes CATSAQFGGELFF.

The V call is TRBV12-3 or TRBV12-4, the J call TRBJ2-2, with 7 bases aligning to TRBD1. J gave up 5 bases and V 7 bases, and 10 bases lay outside the gene matches. CDR3 length: 15 amino acids. CDR3 nucleotide sequence: TGTGCCAGCACTTCCCCGGACAGGCCTACCGGGGAGCTGTTTTTT. This encodes CASTSPDRPTGELFF.

Many counts were recorded for this clonotype. J is TRBJ1-1 and V is TRBV5-1; maybe TRBD1 (6 bases). With 0 bases removed from V and 10 bases from J, the gap between germline ends came to 19 bases. The CDR3 totals 15 residues. From germline, CDR1 is SGHRS and CDR2 YFSETQ. The CDR3 DNA reads as TGCGCCAGCAGCTTGGCTCGCAGGGGCGTCGATGGAGCTTTCTTT. This sequence encodes CASSLARRGVDGAFF.

This clonotype has just a few counts. V gene TRBV7-2 combines with J gene TRBJ2-3, with 7 bases that match TRBD1. Germline V gene lookup returns CDR1 SGHTA and CDR2 FQGNSA. The CDR3 runs 15 residues. The V and J ends lost 4 bases and 3 bases, in that order; junction bases with no gene match: 7. The CDR3 reads CASSSRDSRTDTQYF. In nucleotides, the CDR3 is TGTGCCAGCAGCTCCCGGGACAGCAGGACAGATACGCAGTATTTT.

This sequence joins TRBV5-1 and TRBJ2-3, with D perhaps matching TRBD2 (5 bases). V lost 7 bases and J 1 base, leaving 19 bases between the germline ends. The CDR3 contains 16 residues. The germline gives CDR1 SGHRS, CDR2 YFSETQ. Written as DNA, the CDR3 is TGCGCCAGCGTCCAAGGCGGGCTGCCTGGCACAGATACGCAGTATTTT. As protein: CASVQGGLPGTDTQYF. Using reference TRBV5-1 and TRBJ2-3 for the parts outside the CDR3, the full variable domain is KAGVTQTPRYLIKTRGQQVTLSCSPISGHRSVSWYQQTPGQGLQFLFEYFSETQRNKGNFPGRFSGRQFSNSRSEMNVSTLELGDSALYLCASVQGGLPGTDTQYFGPGTRLTVL.

This clonotype was detected many times. This rearrangement joins TRBV6-4 to TRBJ2-3, with 11 bases lining up with TRBD2. The CDR3 sequence is 16 residues long. Germline trimming cut 3 bases from V and 2 bases from J; bases unmatched to any gene: 4. Germline V CDR1 and CDR2: MRHNA, SNTAGT. This chain's CDR3 is CASSESSGGPTDTQYF. For the CDR3, the DNA is TGTGCCAGCAGTGAGTCTAGCGGGGGGCCCACAGATACGCAGTATTTT.

This clonotype was seen many times. The chain employs TRBV7-9 and TRBJ2-3; D not resolved. Trimming removed 1 base at V and 8 bases at J, with 4 bases between. CDR1 and CDR2 (germline): SEHNR, FQNEAQ (reference sequence). CDR3 length: 11 amino acids. CDR3 amino acids: CASSLDATQYF. DNA of the CDR3: TGTGCCAGCAGCTTAGATGCTACGCAGTATTTT.

This CDR3 reads CASSPVRDYGYTF. CDR3 in DNA: TGTGCCAGCAGTCCCGTGAGGGACTATGGCTACACCTTC. This rearrangement joins TRBV28 to TRBJ1-2; D call uncertain. CDR3 length: 13 amino acids. Germline CDR1 MDHEN, CDR2 SYDVKM. V was clipped by 5 bases and J by 3 bases, with 10 bases between them.

The chain links TRBV4-1 to TRBJ1-1, with D tentatively TRBD1 (6 bases). The CDR3 is 16 amino acids. Trimming left V 0 bases short and J 5 bases short, with 16 bases between. Germline V CDR1 and CDR2: MGHRA, YSYEKL. The CDR3 coding sequence is TGCGCCAGCAGCCAAGATTTCATGTGGGGGCGAACTGAAGCTTTCTTT. It translates to CASSQDFMWGRTEAFF.